This is a list of T cell receptor beta chains from one sample in a study of OX40 agonist ivuxolimab in advanced cancers. Clones were read by immunoSEQ multiplex PCR, and TCRdb kept only the in-frame ones, dropping some. Here the sample spans more than 40,000 clones, 75% to 80% being singletons. The sequencing here drew on CD4+ or CD8+ T cells sorted from blood, taken in a trial of the OX40 agonist ivuxolimab. The receptors were gathered from an adult with an advanced solid tumor such as melanoma, head and neck, liver or kidney cancer. Each CDR3 is given with its conserved first and last residue. Each record gives: J gene, D gene, V gene, CDR3 protein. The D gene is left open where the match is weak.

>TRBJ2-5|-|TRBV9
CASSVGALETQYF
>TRBJ2-5|-|TRBV11-2
CASSFGTRETQYF
>TRBJ2-7|-|TRBV27
CASTTGGGLTYEQYF
>TRBJ2-3|TRBD2|TRBV5-4
CASSSVGTSDTDTQYF
>TRBJ1-5|TRBD1|TRBV7-8
CASSSRGQFQPQHF
>TRBJ2-5|TRBD2|TRBV28
CASSLSGGVAETQYF
>TRBJ2-4|-|TRBV5-1
CASSFAGTRENIQYF
>TRBJ2-3|-|TRBV10-3
CAIKSGQDPSTDTQYF
>TRBJ1-2|TRBD1|TRBV2
CATQNRTGINYGYTF
>TRBJ1-5|-|TRBV19
CASSSSSVGASNQPQHF
>TRBJ2-5|-|TRBV2
CATGTRASGETQYF
>TRBJ2-7|TRBD2|TRBV28
CASSLGLAGNSYEQYF
>TRBJ1-5|TRBD1|TRBV5-5
CASSLRFTGTGVNQPQHF
>TRBJ2-3|TRBD1|TRBV6-1
CASSQGDRGWATQYF
>TRBJ2-3|-|TRBV7-2
CASSLAITDTQYF
>TRBJ2-5|-|TRBV5-6
CASSPGGQEGTQYF
>TRBJ1-6|TRBD1|TRBV28
CASRQGQGYSPLHF
>TRBJ2-3|-|TRBV5-4
CASSLGGHSTDTQYF
>TRBJ2-7|-|TRBV10-2
CASSDGGGSYEQYF
>TRBJ2-1|TRBD2|TRBV19
CASSIMGLAGGRGSYNEQFF
>TRBJ2-7|TRBD1|TRBV5-6
CASSVGTGREQYF
>TRBJ2-3|-|TRBV5-6
CASSLWIRITDTQYF
>TRBJ2-1|TRBD1|TRBV7-9
CASSLARSAGGNNEQFF